The clone carrying this T cell receptor (beta chain) was observed a few times. Its target is unknown. The V end lost 2 bases, the J end lost 4 bases, and 24 bases lay between the germline ends. This CDR3 spans 18 amino acids. Germline loops: CDR1 MGHRA, CDR2 YSYEKL. TCRdb called the RT-PCR reads again in MiXCR, with one record for every CDR3 protein. Altogether about half a million distinct CDR3 sequences are present, 25% being singletons, with the ten largest covering less than 2.5%. This sample was included in a study of response to subunit inactivated influenza vaccine. Study-wide points: Each seasonal influenza vaccination, the authors suggested, recruits few new T cells.

The V gene is TRBV4-1, the J gene TRBJ2-7, with D possibly TRBD2 on 6 matching bases. This TCR derives from a man aged 45-65 years who received an inactivated influenza vaccine. Sequencing was performed on CD4+ T cells sorted from PBMCs, taken around 5 days after vaccination. CDR3 residues: CASSQRRLGGPAIYEQYF. DNA of the CDR3: TGCGCCAGCAGCCAACGTCGATTGGGAGGCCCCGCCATTTACGAGCAGTACTTC.